The clone carrying this T cell receptor (beta chain) was seen a handful of times. What it binds is unknown. The entry originates in a study of identical twins. Trimming stripped 5 bases from V and 1 base from J, with 16 bases between. This CDR3 is 16 amino acids long. The germline V gene has CDR1 SGHTA and CDR2 FQGNSA. General study results and limits: A cross-sectional statistical analysis, not follow-up of the same donors, supported the conclusions.

MiXCR, applied by TCRdb to the 5' RACE reads, yields one record per CDR3 protein. The sample carries about 260,000 distinct CDR3 sequences, roughly 7% recorded once. The sample also formed part of further work on yellow fever vaccine responses in identical twins.

V gene TRBV7-2 combines with J gene TRBJ2-3; D gene ambiguous. The TCR sequence derives from a woman aged 18 to 35 in good health. Sequenced sample: memory (CD45RO+) T cells sorted from blood. CDR3: CASSPLVGSRTDTQYF. The CDR3 bases are TGTGCCAGCAGCCCCCTCGTGGGCTCCCGCACAGATACGCAGTATTTT.